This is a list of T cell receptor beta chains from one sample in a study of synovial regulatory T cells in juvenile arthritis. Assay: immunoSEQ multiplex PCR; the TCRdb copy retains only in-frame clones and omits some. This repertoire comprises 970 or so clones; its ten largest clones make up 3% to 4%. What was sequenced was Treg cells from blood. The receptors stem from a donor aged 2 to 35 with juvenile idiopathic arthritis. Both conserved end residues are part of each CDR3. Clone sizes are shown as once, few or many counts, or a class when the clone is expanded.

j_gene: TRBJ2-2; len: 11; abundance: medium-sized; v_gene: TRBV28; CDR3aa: CARGWAGELFF
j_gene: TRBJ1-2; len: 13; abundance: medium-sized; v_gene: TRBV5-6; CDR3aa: CASSLSGNYGYTF
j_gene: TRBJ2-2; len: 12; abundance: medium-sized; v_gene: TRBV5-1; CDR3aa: CASSLTRGELFF
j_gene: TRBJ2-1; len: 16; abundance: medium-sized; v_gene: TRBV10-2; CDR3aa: CASSTAVAGGWNEQFF
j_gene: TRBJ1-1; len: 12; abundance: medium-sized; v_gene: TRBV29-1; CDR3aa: CSVSGQNTEAFF
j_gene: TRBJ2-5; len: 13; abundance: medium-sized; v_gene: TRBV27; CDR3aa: CASSLGYSATQYF
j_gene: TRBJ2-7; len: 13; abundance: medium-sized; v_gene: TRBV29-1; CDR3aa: CSVARGAGYEQYF
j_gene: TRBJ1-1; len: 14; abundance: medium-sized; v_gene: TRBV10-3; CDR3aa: CAISRTGGNTEAFF
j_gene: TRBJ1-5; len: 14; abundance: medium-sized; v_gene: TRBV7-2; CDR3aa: CASSLATGNQPQHF
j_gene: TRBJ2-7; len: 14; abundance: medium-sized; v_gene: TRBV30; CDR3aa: CAWSVGYVPYEQYF
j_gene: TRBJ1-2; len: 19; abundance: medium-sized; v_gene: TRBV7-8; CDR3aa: CASSLEGRAGFSHGYGYTF
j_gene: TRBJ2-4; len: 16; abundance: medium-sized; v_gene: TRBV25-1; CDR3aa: CARSDPTGVAKNIQYF
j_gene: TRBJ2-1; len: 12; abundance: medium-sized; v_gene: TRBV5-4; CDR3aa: CASSFLGNEQFF
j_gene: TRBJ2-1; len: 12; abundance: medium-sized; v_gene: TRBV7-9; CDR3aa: CASSPLHNEQFF
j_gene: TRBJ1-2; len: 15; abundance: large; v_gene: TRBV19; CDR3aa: CATSRQGTGGNGYTF
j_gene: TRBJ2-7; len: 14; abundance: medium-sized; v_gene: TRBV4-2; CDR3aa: CASSQGQGDYEQYF
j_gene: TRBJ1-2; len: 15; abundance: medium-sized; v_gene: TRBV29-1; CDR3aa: CSVEKGLLGSYGYTF
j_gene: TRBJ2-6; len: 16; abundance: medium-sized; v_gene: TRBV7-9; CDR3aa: CASSLVGPGGANVLTF
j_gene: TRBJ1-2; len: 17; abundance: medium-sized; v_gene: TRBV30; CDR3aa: CAWSVGSYGTYFYGYTF
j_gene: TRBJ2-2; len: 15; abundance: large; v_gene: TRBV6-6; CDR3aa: CASSYLAANTGELFF
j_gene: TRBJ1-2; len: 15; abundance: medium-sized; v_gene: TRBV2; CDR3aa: CASSDSAWLGYGYTF
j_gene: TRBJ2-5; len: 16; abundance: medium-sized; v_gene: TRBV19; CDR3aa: CASTLSGVAGQETQYF
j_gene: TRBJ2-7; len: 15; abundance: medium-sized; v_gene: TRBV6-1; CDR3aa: CASSDGGTSTYEQYF
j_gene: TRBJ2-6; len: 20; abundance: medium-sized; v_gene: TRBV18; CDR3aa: CASSPVPRADHSSGANVLTF
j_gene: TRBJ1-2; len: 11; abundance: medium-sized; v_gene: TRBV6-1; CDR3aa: CASSSQGGYTF
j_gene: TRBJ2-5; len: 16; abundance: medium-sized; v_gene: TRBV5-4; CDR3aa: CASSLGTSGSGETQYF
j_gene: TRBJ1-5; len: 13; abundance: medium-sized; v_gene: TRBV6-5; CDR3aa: CASSYGQNQPQHF
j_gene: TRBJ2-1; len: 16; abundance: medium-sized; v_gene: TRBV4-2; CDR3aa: CASSQWTSGSYNEQFF
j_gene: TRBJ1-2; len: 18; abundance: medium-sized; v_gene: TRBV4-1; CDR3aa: CASSQGLHPRSPIGGYTF
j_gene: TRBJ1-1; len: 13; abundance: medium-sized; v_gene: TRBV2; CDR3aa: CAGRLTGNTEAFF
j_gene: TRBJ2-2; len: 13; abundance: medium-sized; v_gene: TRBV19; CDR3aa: CASRDRGPGELFF
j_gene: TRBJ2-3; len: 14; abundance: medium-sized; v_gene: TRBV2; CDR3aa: CASSEQGATDTQYF
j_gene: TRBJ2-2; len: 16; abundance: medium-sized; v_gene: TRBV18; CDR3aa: CASSPPAGTNTGELFF
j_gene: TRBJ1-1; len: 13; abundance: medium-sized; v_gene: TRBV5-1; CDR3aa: CASSYGQNTEAFF
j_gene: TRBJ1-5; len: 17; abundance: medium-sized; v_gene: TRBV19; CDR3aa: CASRTWDRAEGNQPQHF
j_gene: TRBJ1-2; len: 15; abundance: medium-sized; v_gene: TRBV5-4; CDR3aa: CASFSRTGKTYGYTF
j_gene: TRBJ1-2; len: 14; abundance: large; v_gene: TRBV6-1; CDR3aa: CASSHRTGTYGYTF
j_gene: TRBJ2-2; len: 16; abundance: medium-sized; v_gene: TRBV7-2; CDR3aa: CASSPRLAQNTGELFF
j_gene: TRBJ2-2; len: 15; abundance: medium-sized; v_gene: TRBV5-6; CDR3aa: CASRSVAGDTGELFF
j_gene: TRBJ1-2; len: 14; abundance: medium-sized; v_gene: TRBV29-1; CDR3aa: CSVGLRTVDYGYTF
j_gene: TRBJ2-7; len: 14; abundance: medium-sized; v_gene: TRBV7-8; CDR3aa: CASSSPRPPYEQYF
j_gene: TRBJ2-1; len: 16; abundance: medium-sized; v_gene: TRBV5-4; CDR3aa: CASSGERGGPYNEQFF
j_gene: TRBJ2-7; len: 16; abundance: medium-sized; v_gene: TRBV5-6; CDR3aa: CASSRLAGASFYEQYF
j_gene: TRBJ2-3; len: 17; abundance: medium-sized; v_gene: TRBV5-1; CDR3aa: CASSPNRVSTSTDTQYF
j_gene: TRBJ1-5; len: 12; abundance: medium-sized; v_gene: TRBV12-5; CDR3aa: CASGFPNQPQHF
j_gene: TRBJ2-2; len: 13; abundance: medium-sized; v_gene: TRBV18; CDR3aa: CASSPGSVGELFF
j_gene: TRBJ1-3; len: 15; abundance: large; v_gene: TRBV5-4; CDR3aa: CASSLAPASGNTIYF
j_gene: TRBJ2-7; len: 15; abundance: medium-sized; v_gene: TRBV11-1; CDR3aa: CASSWGLSGEGKQYF
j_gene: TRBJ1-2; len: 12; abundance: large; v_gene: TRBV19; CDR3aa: CASSMGGYGYTF
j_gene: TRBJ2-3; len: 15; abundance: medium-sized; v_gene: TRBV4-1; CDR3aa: CASSQSLAGVGTQYF
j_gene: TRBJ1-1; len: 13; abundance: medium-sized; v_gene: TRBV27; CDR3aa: CASSFRAGTEAFF